The T cell receptor beta chain under discussion was sequenced for a study of cytomegalovirus exposure and HLA in healthy donors. The CDR3 is made up of 14 amino acids. Germline CDR1 MNHEY, CDR2 SVGAGI. Trimming stripped 2 bases from V and 6 bases from J, with 14 bases between. Primers: 60 Vbeta forward and 13 Jbeta reverse. Clones were sequenced by immunoSEQ multiplex PCR, and TCRdb holds only the in-frame ones, with some missing. Of about 140,000 clones listed, roughly 85% are singletons. This receptor was taken from a man aged 35-49 years in good health and CMV-seropositive. The chain couples TRBV6-5 to TRBJ2-7, with TRBD1 as a possible D gene (5 bases). What was sequenced was PBMCs. The CDR3 nucleotides are TGTGCCAGCAGTTACCGCGGACAATTTAGCGAGCAGTACTTC. As protein: CASSYRGQFSEQYF.